This entry lists 18 T cell receptor beta chains sequenced from one sample in a study of blood T cell repertoires in COVID-19. TCRdb's table, derived via immunoSEQ multiplex PCR, lists solely in-frame clones and lacks some. Of approximately 200,000 clones listed, roughly nine tenths were seen once; the top ten hold over 2%. The sequencing sample was made of PBMCs or T cells enriched from blood (not recorded which). All receptors come from a woman between 40 and 50 years old with acute COVID-19.

This clone was recorded once. The V and J genes are TRBV27 and TRBJ2-2, with 10 bases fitting TRBD1. Per the germline V gene, CDR1 is MNHEY and CDR2 is SMNVEV (reference sequence). CDR3 size: 16 residues. J lost 4 bases, V lost 8 bases, and 10 bases had no gene match. DNA of the CDR3: TGTGCCAGCTCCTCCGGGGACAGGGGACCCACCGGGGAGCTGTTTTTT. It codes for CASSSGDRGPTGELFF.

With respect to this clone: A junction end diverges from the germline sequence, so it may reflect a read error. The rearrangement uses TRBV13 and TRBJ1-6; D might be TRBD1 (5 bases). The germline V gene has CDR1 PRHDT and CDR2 FYEKMQ (reference sequence). This CDR3 is 14 amino acids long. CDR3: CASSLGDRGSPLHF. DNA of the CDR3: TGTGCCAGCAGCCTAGGGGATCGAGGGTCACCCCTCCACTTT. Drawing the rest from reference TRBV13 and TRBJ1-6, the complete variable domain is AAGVIQSPRHLIKEKRETATLKCYPIPRHDTVYWYQQGPGQDPQFLISFYEKMQSDKGSIPDRFSAQQFSDYHSELNMSSLELGDSALYFCASSLGDRGSPLHFGNGTRLTVT.

This rearrangement joins TRBV5-1 to TRBJ2-4, with 9 bases identical to TRBD1. V lost 2 bases and J lost 3; bases outside the gene matches: 6. CDR3 length: 16 amino acids. CDR1 is SGHRS, CDR2 YFSETQ, per germline. DNA of the CDR3: TGCGCCAGCAGCTTTACAGGGGGCGAAAGCAAAAACATTCAGTACTTC. As protein: CASSFTGGESKNIQYF. Full variable domain (outside the CDR3, taken from reference TRBV5-1 and TRBJ2-4): KAGVTQTPRYLIKTRGQQVTLSCSPISGHRSVSWYQQTPGQGLQFLFEYFSETQRNKGNFPGRFSGRQFSNSRSEMNVSTLELGDSALYLCASSFTGGESKNIQYFGAGTRLSVL.

This clone was seen only once. V and J are TRBV29-1 and TRBJ2-5, with D possibly matching TRBD2 (5 bases). The germline V gene encodes CDR1 SQVTM and CDR2 ANQGSEA. The CDR3 length is 13 residues. The V and J ends lost 3 bases and 5 bases respectively, with 13 bases between them. Here the CDR3 reads CSVESARGETQYF. The CDR3 bases are TGCAGCGTTGAGTCAGCTCGAGGGGAGACCCAGTACTTC.

The chain is built from TRBV7-3 and TRBJ2-2, with 12 positions matching TRBD2. CDR1 is SGHTA, CDR2 FQGTGA, per germline. Trimming took 5 bases from V and 0 from J; bases not matched to a gene: 4. The CDR3 is 17 residues long. DNA of the CDR3: TGTGCCAGCAGCCCGGGACTAGCGGGCCCGAACACCGGGGAGCTGTTTTTT. Translated, it gives CASSPGLAGPNTGELFF. Full variable domain (missing parts from reference TRBV7-3 and TRBJ2-2): GAGVSQTPSNKVTEKGKYVELRCDPISGHTALYWYRQSLGQGPEFLIYFQGTGAADDSGLPNDRFFAVRPEGSVSTLKIQRTERGDSAVYLCASSPGLAGPNTGELFFGEGSRLTVL.

The J gene is TRBJ2-7, the V gene TRBV6-1; D unclear. The germline V and J ends were trimmed by 0 bases and 2 bases, with 17 bases remaining between them. The V gene's germline CDR1 is MNHNS and CDR2 SASEGT. The CDR3 length is 17 residues. CDR3 nucleotides: TGTGCCAGCAGTGAAGCCAGAACCCCCACAAGAACCTACGAGCAGTACTTC. Its translation is CASSEARTPTRTYEQYF.

The chain recombines TRBV9 with TRBJ1-1, with 7 bases aligning to TRBD1. The CDR3 length is 15 residues. The V gene end was trimmed by 3 bases and the J gene end by 6 bases; junction bases not matched to a gene: 11. CDR1 SGDLS and CDR2 YYNGEE come from the germline V gene. The CDR3 nucleotides are TGTGCCAGCAGCGAGGAGGGACAGCTGGGCGCTGAAGCTTTCTTT. This encodes CASSEEGQLGAEAFF.

This sequence joins TRBV19 and TRBJ1-3; TRBD1 agrees at 7 bases. CDR1 is LNHDA and CDR2 is SQIVND in the germline V gene (reference sequence). This CDR3 has 16 amino acids. The V gene end was trimmed by 1 base and the J gene end by 0 bases; junction bases not matched to a gene: 3. The CDR3 nucleotides read TGTGCCAGTAGTATAGTTGGGGACAGCTCTGGAAACACCATATATTTT. Encoded protein: CASSIVGDSSGNTIYF.

The chain recombines TRBV5-1 with TRBJ2-7; TRBD2 might be the D (5 bases). The germline V gene has CDR1 SGHRS and CDR2 YFSETQ. V shed 3 bases and J shed 0 bases, with 13 bases lying between them. The length of the CDR3 is 15 residues. The CDR3 is CASSSGGGHSYEQYF. The CDR3 DNA sequence: TGCGCCAGCAGCTCCGGTGGAGGCCACTCCTACGAGCAGTACTTC.

V is TRBV5-1 and J is TRBJ2-2; 12 bases are a match to TRBD2. Unmatched junction bases numbered 6, after V lost 6 bases and J lost 6 bases. CDR1 and CDR2 from the germline V gene are SGHRS and YFSETQ. The CDR3 has 15 amino acids. The CDR3 DNA sequence: TGCGCCAGCAACAAAGGGACTAGCGGGTCCGGGGAGCTGTTTTTT. This gives the protein CASNKGTSGSGELFF.

This clone was picked up one time. This chain connects TRBV19 to TRBJ2-1; D not certain. V was cut by 8 bases and J by 8 bases, with 16 bases left in between. This CDR3 spans 13 amino acids. Germline V lookup: CDR1 LNHDA, CDR2 SQIVND (reference sequence). In DNA form, the CDR3 reads TGTGCCAGTCAATTACCTGGGCGTTATGAGCAGTTCTTC. Its protein product is CASQLPGRYEQFF.

This clone was picked up one time. The chain employs TRBV6-5 and TRBJ2-5; 12 nucleotides match TRBD2. CDR1 MNHEY and CDR2 SVGAGI come from the germline V gene. The CDR3 is made up of 15 amino acids. The V gene end was trimmed by 5 bases and the J gene end by 3 bases; junction bases not matched to a gene: 4. The CDR3, as DNA: TGTGCCAGCAGTACGACTAGCGGGGGTAAAGAGACCCAGTACTTC. It encodes CASSTTSGGKETQYF.

The CDR3 sequence is CASSFHSNTEAFF. For the CDR3, the DNA is TGTGCCAGCAGCTTCCACAGTAACACTGAAGCTTTCTTT. This rearrangement joins TRBV7-2 to TRBJ1-1; unclear D gene. The CDR3 length is 13 residues. Trimming left V 3 bases short and J 2 bases short, with 7 bases between. The V gene's germline CDR1 is SGHTA and CDR2 FQGNSA.

The CDR3 here is CASSEPRQGSGYTF. In nucleotides, the CDR3 is TGTGCCAGCAGTGAACCTAGACAGGGGAGTGGCTACACCTTC. The chain employs TRBV25-1 and TRBJ1-2, with 8 bases that match TRBD1. The CDR3 is made up of 14 amino acids. Trimming at V came to 2 bases and at J to 7 bases, leaving 6 bases not matched to a gene. Per germline, CDR1 MGHDK and CDR2 SYGVNS.

This clone was found a few times. J is TRBJ1-2 and V is TRBV7-9; D is unresolved. Trimming took 5 bases from V and 0 from J, leaving 10 bases between them. This CDR3 is 14 amino acids long. Germline lookup yields CDR1 SEHNR and CDR2 FQNEAQ (reference sequence). The CDR3 DNA is TGTGCCAGCAGCCTGAGTTCCGCTAACTATGGCTACACCTTC. Protein: CASSLSSANYGYTF.

The rearrangement joins TRBV29-1 to TRBJ1-1, with no clear D. Germline V gene data show CDR1 as SQVTM and CDR2 as ANQGSEA. This CDR3 spans 12 amino acids. Trimming shortened V by 8 bases and J by 0 bases, and 10 bases separated the two germline ends. The CDR3 DNA is TGCAGCACTGAGCTGCTGAACACTGAAGCTTTCTTT. As protein: CSTELLNTEAFF.

The chain is built from TRBV11-3 and TRBJ2-3; 7 bases are shared with TRBD2. Per the germline V gene, CDR1 is SGHNT and CDR2 is YENEEA. CDR3 length: 15 residues. Trimming removed 6 bases from V and 6 bases from J; junction bases left unmatched: 12. The CDR3, as DNA: TGTGCCAGCAGTCTAGCGGTCTTGAGCAGGGATACGCAGTATTTT. Residues: CASSLAVLSRDTQYF.

The chain employs TRBV10-3 and TRBJ1-4; 9 bases match TRBD1. Germline V gives CDR1 ENHRY, CDR2 SYGVKD. The length of the CDR3 is 19 residues. The V gene end was trimmed by 1 base and the J gene end by 6 bases; junction bases not matched to a gene: 15. CDR3 sequence: CAISEWTGDLLGGHEKLFF. The CDR3 DNA reads as TGTGCCATCAGTGAGTGGACAGGGGACCTCCTGGGTGGTCATGAAAAACTGTTTTTT.